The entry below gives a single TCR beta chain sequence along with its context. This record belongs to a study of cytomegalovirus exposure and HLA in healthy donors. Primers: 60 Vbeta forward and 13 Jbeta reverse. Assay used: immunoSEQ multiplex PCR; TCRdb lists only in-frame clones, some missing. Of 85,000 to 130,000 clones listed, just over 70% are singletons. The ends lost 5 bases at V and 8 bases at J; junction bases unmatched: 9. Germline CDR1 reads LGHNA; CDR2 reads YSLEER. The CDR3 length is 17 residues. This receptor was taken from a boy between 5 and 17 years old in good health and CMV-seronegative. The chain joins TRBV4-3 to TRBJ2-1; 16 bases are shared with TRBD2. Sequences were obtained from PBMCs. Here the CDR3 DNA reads TGCGCCAGCAGCTTCGGGACTAGCGGGGGGGCTTGGGATGAGCAGTTCTTC. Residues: CASSFGTSGGAWDEQFF.